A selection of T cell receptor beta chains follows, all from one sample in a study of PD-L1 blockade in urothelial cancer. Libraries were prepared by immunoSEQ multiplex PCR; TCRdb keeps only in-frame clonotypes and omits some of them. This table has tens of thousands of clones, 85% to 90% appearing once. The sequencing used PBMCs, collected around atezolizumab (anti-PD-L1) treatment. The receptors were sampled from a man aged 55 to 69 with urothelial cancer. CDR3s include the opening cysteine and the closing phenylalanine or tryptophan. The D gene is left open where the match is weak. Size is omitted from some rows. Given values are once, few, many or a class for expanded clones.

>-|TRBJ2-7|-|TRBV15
TGTGCCACCAGCAGGGACTTAGGACGTACCTACGAGCAGTACTTC
CATSRDLGRTYEQYF
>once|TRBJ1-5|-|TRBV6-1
TGTGCCAGCACGGCAGGCCTTAATCAGCCCCAGCATTTT
CASTAGLNQPQHF
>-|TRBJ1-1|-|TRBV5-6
TGTGCCAGCAGCCTAGGACGGGGCACTGAAGCTTTCTTT
CASSLGRGTEAFF
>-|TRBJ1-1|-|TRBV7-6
TGTGCCAGCAGACGGACAGAGAACACTGAAGCTTTCTTT
CASRRTENTEAFF
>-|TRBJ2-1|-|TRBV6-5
TGTGCCAGCAGTTACTCTGCTGAGATATACAATGAGCAGTTCTTC
CASSYSAEIYNEQFF
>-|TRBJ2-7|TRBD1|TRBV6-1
TGTGCCAGCAGTGCCCGCTCCGGGACAGGCCACGAGCAGTACTTC
CASSARSGTGHEQYF
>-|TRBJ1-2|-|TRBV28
TGTGCCACCTCTGTCGGGGGTTTCGATGGCTACACCTTC
CATSVGGFDGYTF
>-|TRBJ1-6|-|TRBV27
TGTGCCAGCAGTTTAGTGGCTGTCTATAATTCACCCCTCCACTTT
CASSLVAVYNSPLHF
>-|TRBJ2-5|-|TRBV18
TGTGCCAGCTCACCGGACAACCAAGAGACCCAGTACTTC
CASSPDNQETQYF
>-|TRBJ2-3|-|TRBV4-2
TGTGCCAGCAGCCAAGTGCCCTCAGGGCCCAACACAGATACGCAGTATTTT
CASSQVPSGPNTDTQYF
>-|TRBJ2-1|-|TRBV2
TGTGCCAGCAGTGAAGACCTTGGGGGGAACAATGAGCAGTTCTTC
CASSEDLGGNNEQFF
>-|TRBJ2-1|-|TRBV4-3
TGCGCCAGCAGCCAGAGTTCTACCTACAATGAGCAGTTCTTC
CASSQSSTYNEQFF
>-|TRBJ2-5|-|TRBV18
TGTGCCAGCTCACCGCGAAGCGGGCAAGAGACCCAGTACTTC
CASSPRSGQETQYF
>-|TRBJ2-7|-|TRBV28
TGTGCCAGCAGTCCGAGCGATGAGCAGTACTTC
CASSPSDEQYF
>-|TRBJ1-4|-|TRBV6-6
TGTGCCAGCATCCGAGATGATCCAACTAATGAAAAACTGTTTTTT
CASIRDDPTNEKLFF
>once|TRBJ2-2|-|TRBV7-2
TGTGCCAGCAGCCAAGTGGAGGACGGGGAGCTGTTTTTT
CASSQVEDGELFF
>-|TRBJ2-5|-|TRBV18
TGTGCCAGCTCACCACTCGGTGGAGAGACCCAGTACTTC
CASSPLGGETQYF
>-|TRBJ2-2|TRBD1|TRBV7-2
TGTGCCAGCAGCCGACCCGGGACAGTAAGGGTTAAATGGACCGGGGAGCTGTTTTTT
CASSRPGTVRVKWTGELFF
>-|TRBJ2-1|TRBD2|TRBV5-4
TGTGCCAGCAGCTTGGGCGGGGGTAGCTATTTCTCCTACAATGAGCAGTTCTTC
CASSLGGGSYFSYNEQFF
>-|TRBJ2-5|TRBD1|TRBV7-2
TGTGCCAGCAGCTTCTCGACAGGGGGCATTAAGACCCAGTACTTC
CASSFSTGGIKTQYF
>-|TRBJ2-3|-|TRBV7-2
TGTGCCAGCAGCTTAGGGGGGCCGGACACAGATACGCAGTATTTT
CASSLGGPDTDTQYF
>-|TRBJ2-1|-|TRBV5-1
TGCGCCAGCAGCTTTGCAGGAGGGCCTGTCAATGAGCAGTTCTTC
CASSFAGGPVNEQFF
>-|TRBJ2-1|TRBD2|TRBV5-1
TGCGCCAGCAGCCAAAAGCTCGGGACTAGCGGGGGGGCCGGTGAGCAGTTCTTC
CASSQKLGTSGGAGEQFF
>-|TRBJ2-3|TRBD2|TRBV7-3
TGTGCCAGCAGCTCCGCATCTAGCGGGGGTTCAGATACGCAGTATTTT
CASSSASSGGSDTQYF
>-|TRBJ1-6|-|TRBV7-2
TGTGCCAGCAGCTTAGAGGTACAGGGAAGTTCACCCCTCCACTTT
CASSLEVQGSSPLHF
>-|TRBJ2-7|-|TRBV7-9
TGTGCCAGCAGCCCAGGGTACTACGAGCAGTACTTC
CASSPGYYEQYF
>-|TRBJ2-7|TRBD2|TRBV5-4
TGTGCCAGCAGCCCAGCCCCTAGCGGGAGCTCTTACGAGCAGTACTTC
CASSPAPSGSSYEQYF
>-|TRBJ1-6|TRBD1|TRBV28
TGTGCCAGCAGTTTATATAGAGGGGGCGGCAGCTCCTATAATTCACCCCTCCACTTT
CASSLYRGGGSSYNSPLHF
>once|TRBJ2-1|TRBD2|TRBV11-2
TGTGCCAGCAGCTTAGGGCTAGCGGCCTACAATGAGCAGTTCTTC
CASSLGLAAYNEQFF
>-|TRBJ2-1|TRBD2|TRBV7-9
TGTGCCAGCAGGGGGGGACTAGCGGGATCTTACAATGAGCAGTTCTTC
CASRGGLAGSYNEQFF
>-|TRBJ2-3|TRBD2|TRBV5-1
TGCGCCAGCAACCGACTGGCGGGGGTAGGAGGCACAGATACGCAGTATTTT
CASNRLAGVGGTDTQYF
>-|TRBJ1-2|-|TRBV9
TGTGCCAGCAGCGCCGTTAACTATGGCTACACCTTC
CASSAVNYGYTF
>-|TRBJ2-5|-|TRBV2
TGTGCCAGCAGTCCTGGGACACTACCCCAAGAGACCCAGTACTTC
CASSPGTLPQETQYF
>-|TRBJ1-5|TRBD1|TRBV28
TGTGCCAGCAGAACCGACAGGGGGCCTAGTCAGCCCCAGCATTTT
CASRTDRGPSQPQHF
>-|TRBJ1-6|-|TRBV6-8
TGTGCCAGCACACAGCCTGGGAGGCCCCTCCACTTT
CASTQPGRPLHF
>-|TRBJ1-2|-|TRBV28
TGTGCCAGCAGCCCCGGACAGTCGCATGGCTACACCTTC
CASSPGQSHGYTF
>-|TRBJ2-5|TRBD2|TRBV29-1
TGCAGCAACAGCGGGAACCTCGGGGAGACCCAGTACTTC
CSNSGNLGETQYF
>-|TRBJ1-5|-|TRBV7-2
TGTGCCAGCAGCCTACGACAATATCAGCCCCAGCATTTT
CASSLRQYQPQHF
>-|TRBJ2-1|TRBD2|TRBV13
TGTGCCAGCACCACCGGGACTAGGTACAATGAGCAGTTCTTC
CASTTGTRYNEQFF
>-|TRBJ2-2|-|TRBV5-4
TGTGCCAGCAGTTCTAGACTAGTTTCTTTTCCCGGGGAGCTGTTTTTT
CASSSRLVSFPGELFF
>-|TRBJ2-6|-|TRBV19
TGTGCCAGTAGTATAAGCCCCCGGTGGTCTGGGGCCAACGTCCTGACTTTC
CASSISPRWSGANVLTF
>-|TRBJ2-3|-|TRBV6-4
TGTGCCAGCAGTGACTCCGGGGGAACGCAGTATTTT
CASSDSGGTQYF
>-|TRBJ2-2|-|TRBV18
TGTGCCAGCTCACTGACACTACACACAGGGAGGGAGACCGGGGAGCTGTTTTTT
CASSLTLHTGRETGELFF
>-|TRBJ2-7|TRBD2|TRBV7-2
TGTGCCAGCAGCTTACAACTAGCGGGCGAGCAGTACTTC
CASSLQLAGEQYF
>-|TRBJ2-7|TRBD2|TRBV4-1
TGCGCCAGCAGCCAAGAGTTCGCGGGGGGAAGATACGAGCAGTACTTC
CASSQEFAGGRYEQYF
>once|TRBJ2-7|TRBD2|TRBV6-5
TGTGCCAGCAGTCCCCTAGCGGGGCCTCGATGGGAGCAGTACTTC
CASSPLAGPRWEQYF
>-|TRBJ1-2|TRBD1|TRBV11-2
TGTGCCAGCAGCTTAGACCGACAGGGCTTCTCGGGGGGCTACACCTTC
CASSLDRQGFSGGYTF
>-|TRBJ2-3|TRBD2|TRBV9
TGTGCCAGCAGCGTAGCTTCGCGGGGGGCCACAGATACGCAGTATTTT
CASSVASRGATDTQYF
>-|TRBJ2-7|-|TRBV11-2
TGTGCCAGCAGCTTTCGTCGAGGTTCACTAACATACGAGCAGTACTTC
CASSFRRGSLTYEQYF
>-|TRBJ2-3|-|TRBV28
TGTGCCAGCAGGACCACCGGGACTTGGACAGATACGCAGTATTTT
CASRTTGTWTDTQYF
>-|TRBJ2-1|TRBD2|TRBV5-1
TGCGCCAGCAGCCGCGGGGGGGGTTACAATGAGCAGTTCTTC
CASSRGGGYNEQFF
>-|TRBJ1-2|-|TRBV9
TGTGCCAGCAGCGCTAGGGGTCCGGACTATGGCTACACCTTC
CASSARGPDYGYTF